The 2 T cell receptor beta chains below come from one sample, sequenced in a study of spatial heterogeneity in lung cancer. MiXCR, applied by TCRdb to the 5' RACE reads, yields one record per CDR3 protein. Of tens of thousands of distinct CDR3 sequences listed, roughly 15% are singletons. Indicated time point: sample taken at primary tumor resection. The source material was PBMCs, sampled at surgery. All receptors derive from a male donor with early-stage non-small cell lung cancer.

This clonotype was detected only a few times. The CDR3 DNA follows: TGTGCCAGCAGCCTAGGACTGCACAGTCAGCCCCAGCATTTT. This gives the protein CASSLGLHSQPQHF. The chain recombines TRBV7-2 with TRBJ1-5; D gene unclear. V was shortened by 5 bases and J by 6 bases, with 14 bases between the two germline ends. CDR1 and CDR2 (germline): SGHTA, FQGNSA. This CDR3 is 14 amino acids long.

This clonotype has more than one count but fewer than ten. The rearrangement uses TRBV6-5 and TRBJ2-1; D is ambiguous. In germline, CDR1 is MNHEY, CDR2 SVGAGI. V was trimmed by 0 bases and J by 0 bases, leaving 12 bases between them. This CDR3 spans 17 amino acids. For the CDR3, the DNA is TGTGCCAGCAGTTACTCGAAAGGAGAGAGCTCCTACAATGAGCAGTTCTTC. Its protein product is CASSYSKGESSYNEQFF.